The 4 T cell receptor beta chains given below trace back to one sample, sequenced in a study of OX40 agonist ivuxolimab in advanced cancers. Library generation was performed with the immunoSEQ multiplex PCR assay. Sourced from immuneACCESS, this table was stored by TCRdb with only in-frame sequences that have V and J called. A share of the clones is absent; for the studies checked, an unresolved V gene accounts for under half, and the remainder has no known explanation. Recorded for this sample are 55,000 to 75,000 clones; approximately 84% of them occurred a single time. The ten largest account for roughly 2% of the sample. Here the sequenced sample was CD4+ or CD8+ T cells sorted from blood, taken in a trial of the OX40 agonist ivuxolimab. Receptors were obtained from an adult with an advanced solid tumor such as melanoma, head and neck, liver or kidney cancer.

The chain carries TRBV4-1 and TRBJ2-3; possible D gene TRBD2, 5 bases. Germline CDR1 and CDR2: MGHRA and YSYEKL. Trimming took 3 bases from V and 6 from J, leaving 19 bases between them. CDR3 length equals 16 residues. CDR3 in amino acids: CASSHPGRQKGDTQYF. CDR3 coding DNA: TGCGCCAGCAGCCACCCGGGGAGACAAAAAGGGGATACGCAGTATTTT.

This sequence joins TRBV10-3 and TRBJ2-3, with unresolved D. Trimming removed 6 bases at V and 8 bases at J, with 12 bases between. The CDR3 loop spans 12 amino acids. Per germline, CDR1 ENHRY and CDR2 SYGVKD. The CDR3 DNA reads TGTGCCATCAGGAGGCAGGAAGGTACGCAGTATTTT. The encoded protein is CAIRRQEGTQYF.

The CDR3 region has the DNA TGTGCCAGCAGCGAGGGACAGGGATATGATACGCAGTATTTT. This sequence encodes CASSEGQGYDTQYF. The rearrangement joins TRBV5-5 to TRBJ2-3, with TRBD1 identical over 9 bases. Unmatched junction bases numbered 6, after V lost 4 bases and J lost 6 bases. The CDR3 is 14 residues long. In germline, CDR1 is SGHKS, CDR2 YYEKEE (reference sequence).

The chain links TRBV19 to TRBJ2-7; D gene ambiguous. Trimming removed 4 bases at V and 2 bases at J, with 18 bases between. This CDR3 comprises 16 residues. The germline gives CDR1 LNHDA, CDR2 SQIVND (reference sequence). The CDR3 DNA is TGTGCCAGTAGTACTAGGCTTATCGGCTCACCCTACGAGCAGTACTTC. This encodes CASSTRLIGSPYEQYF.